The 26 T cell receptor beta chains below were found in one sample sequenced in a study of blood T cell repertoires in COVID-19. The protocol was immunoSEQ multiplex PCR, while the TCRdb copy is restricted to in-frame clones and leaves out a portion. Of roughly 76,000 clones in the sample, about 83% are singletons; the top ten hold 6.5% to 9.5%. Sequencing was done on a sample of peripheral blood. These receptors all come from a man between 25 and 39 years old with acute or convalescent COVID-19.

The gene calls are TRBV5-8 and TRBJ1-5, with D unclear. V lost 4 bases and J 2 bases, leaving 10 bases between the germline ends. The CDR3 is 14 amino acids. Germline values: CDR1 SGHTS, CDR2 YDEGEE. The CDR3, as DNA: TGTGCCAGCAGCCTCCTTAGAGGCAATCAGCCCCAGCATTTT. This encodes CASSLLRGNQPQHF.

A single count supports this clone. The gene calls are TRBV2 and TRBJ1-4; TRBD1 might be the D (5 bases). Trimming cost V 7 bases and J 3 bases, with 9 bases left between them. The germline V gene has CDR1 SNHLY and CDR2 FYNNEI. The CDR3 extends over 13 amino acids. CDR3 region: CASKGLPNEKLFF. The DNA of the CDR3 is TGTGCCAGCAAGGGACTTCCTAATGAAAAACTGTTTTTT.

This rearrangement joins TRBV19 to TRBJ1-2; 10 nucleotides match TRBD1. The CDR3 covers 15 residues. In germline, CDR1 is LNHDA, CDR2 SQIVND (reference sequence). J gave up 3 bases and V 8 bases, and 9 bases lay outside the gene matches. In DNA, the CDR3 is TGTGCCAGTCGAGACAGGGGGCTTTATGACTATGGCTACACCTTC. Its protein is CASRDRGLYDYGYTF.

The J gene is TRBJ1-2, the V gene TRBV18; tentatively, D is TRBD1 (6 bases). Trimming removed 4 bases at V and 6 bases at J, with 18 bases between. Per the germline V gene, CDR1 is KGHSH and CDR2 is LQKENI. This CDR3 has 15 residues. CDR3: CASSLLDRALDGYTF. CDR3 sequence (DNA): TGTGCCAGCTCACTCCTGGACAGAGCGTTGGATGGCTACACCTTC.

This clone was seen a handful of times. The rearrangement uses TRBV2 and TRBJ2-1, with D tentatively TRBD1 (5 bases). This CDR3 is built from 13 residues. With 7 bases removed from V and 3 bases from J, the gap between germline ends came to 10 bases. CDR1 is SNHLY and CDR2 is FYNNEI in the germline V gene. In nucleotides, the CDR3 is TGTGCCAGCAAGGGGCGAGTCTACAATGAGCAGTTCTTC. It is translated as CASKGRVYNEQFF.

The chain links TRBV30 to TRBJ1-4, with no clear D. The length of the CDR3 is 14 residues. Germline V gene data show CDR1 as GTSNPN and CDR2 as SVGIG (reference sequence). Trimming stripped 0 bases from V and 8 bases from J, with 13 bases between. CDR3: CAWSVFLGAEKLFF. The CDR3 DNA reads TGTGCCTGGAGTGTGTTTCTAGGAGCCGAAAAACTGTTTTTT.

The DNA for the CDR3 is TGTGCCAGCAGTGGCTCGCCTGGAAACACCATATATTTT. This sequence encodes CASSGSPGNTIYF. V usage is TRBV28 and J usage is TRBJ1-3; D is uncertain. CDR3 length equals 13 residues. V was clipped by 5 bases and J by 2 bases, with 7 bases between them. Germline V gene sequence: CDR1 MDHEN, CDR2 SYDVKM.

V usage is TRBV3-1 (or the pseudogene TRBV3-2) and J usage is TRBJ1-4, with 11 bases fitting TRBD1. The V and J ends lost 5 bases and 7 bases, in that order; junction bases with no gene match: 6. The CDR3 is made up of 15 amino acids. The V gene's germline CDR1 is LGHDT and CDR2 YNNKEL (reference sequence). CDR3 loop: CASSRHGTGGEKLFF. CDR3 coding DNA: TGTGCCAGCAGCAGACACGGGACAGGGGGTGAAAAACTGTTTTTT.

The V call is TRBV19, the J call TRBJ1-2; D is unclear. The germline V gene has CDR1 LNHDA and CDR2 SQIVND (reference sequence). The length of the CDR3 is 12 residues. V lost 8 bases, J lost 6 bases, and 13 bases lay in between. The DNA of the CDR3 is TGTGCCAGTTCAATCCGGGGAGATGGCTACACCTTC. Translated, it gives CASSIRGDGYTF.

CDR3 residues: CAWGTGTGTIEQYF. DNA of the CDR3: TGTGCCTGGGGTACCGGGACAGGGACGATCGAGCAGTACTTC. The V and J genes are TRBV30 and TRBJ2-7; the match to TRBD1 covers 9 bases. The V gene end was trimmed by 5 bases and the J gene end by 6 bases; junction bases not matched to a gene: 11. The CDR3 sequence is 14 residues long. Germline V lookup: CDR1 GTSNPN, CDR2 SVGIG (reference sequence). Drawing the rest from reference TRBV30 and TRBJ2-7, the complete variable domain is SQTIHQWPATLVQPVGSPLSLECTVEGTSNPNLYWYRQAAGRGLQLLFYSVGIGQISSEVPQNLSASRPQDRQFILSSKKLLLSDSGFYLCAWGTGTGTIEQYFGPGTRLTVT.

V is TRBV7-9 and J is TRBJ2-7; a possible D gene is TRBD2 (5 bases). This CDR3 has 15 residues. Per the germline V gene, CDR1 is SEHNR and CDR2 is FQNEAQ (reference sequence). Trimming pared 5 bases from V and 0 bases from J, leaving 14 bases between. CDR3 in DNA: TGTGCCAGCAGCCCCTTGACGGGGAGCTCCTACGAGCAGTACTTC. It is translated as CASSPLTGSSYEQYF.

This chain joins TRBV3-1 (or the pseudogene TRBV3-2) and TRBJ2-2; D is unclear. The germline CDR1 and CDR2 sequences are LGHDT and YNNKEL (reference sequence). Trimming pared 1 base from V and 4 bases from J, leaving 10 bases between. The CDR3 runs 15 residues. The CDR3 reads CASSQVPPSTGELFF. The CDR3 DNA sequence: TGTGCCAGCAGCCAAGTACCACCTAGCACCGGGGAGCTGTTTTTT.

This sequence joins TRBV14 and TRBJ2-3, with D perhaps TRBD1 (6 bases). CDR3 length: 15 residues. Looked up from germline, CDR1 is SGHDN and CDR2 is FVKESK. Deletions cut 0 bases from V and 1 base from J, with 8 bases between. In nucleotides, the CDR3 is TGTGCCAGCAGCCAAGATGCAGGGGGCACAGATACGCAGTATTTT. This codes for CASSQDAGGTDTQYF.

Here the CDR3 reads CASSGGQGAYEKLFF. CDR3 in DNA: TGTGCCAGCAGTGGAGGACAGGGGGCGTATGAAAAACTGTTTTTT. The chain carries TRBV25-1 and TRBJ1-4, with 11 nucleotides matching TRBD1. This CDR3 spans 15 amino acids. Losses at the gene ends were 4 bases for V and 6 bases for J; bases not matched to a gene: 4. Germline values: CDR1 MGHDK, CDR2 SYGVNS.

V usage is TRBV28 and J usage is TRBJ2-3; 10 nucleotides align to TRBD1. The germline V gene encodes CDR1 MDHEN and CDR2 SYDVKM. The CDR3 sequence is 17 residues long. After removal of 1 base from V and 2 bases from J, the junction contained 6 bases not matched to a gene. Here the CDR3 DNA reads TGTGCCAGCAGTTTATCTAGACAGGGGGCCTTCACAGATACGCAGTATTTT. Translated, it gives CASSLSRQGAFTDTQYF.

J is TRBJ2-7 and V is TRBV7-8, with 12 bases that match TRBD2. Unmatched junction bases numbered 1, after V lost 1 base and J lost 3 bases. CDR1 and CDR2 from the germline V gene are SGHVS and FQNEAQ. The CDR3 sequence is 15 residues long. The CDR3, as DNA: TGTGCCAGCAGCTTAGAACTAGCGGGAGGCTACGAGCAGTACTTC. It yields the protein CASSLELAGGYEQYF.

This clone was seen more than once but under ten times. The CDR3 coding sequence is TGCGCCAGCAGCTTGGCCCGCGGGCGATACAATGAGCAGTTCTTC. It translates to CASSLARGRYNEQFF. This chain uses TRBV5-1 with TRBJ2-1, with D possibly matching TRBD2 (5 bases). The CDR3 consists of 15 residues. The germline gives CDR1 SGHRS, CDR2 YFSETQ. V was cut by 0 bases and J by 4 bases, with 11 bases left in between.

The rearrangement joins TRBV3-1 (or the pseudogene TRBV3-2) to TRBJ2-7; 9 bases agree with TRBD2. With V trimmed by 2 bases and J by 0 bases, 5 bases remained unmatched. The CDR3 is made up of 16 amino acids. CDR1 LGHDT and CDR2 YNNKEL come from the germline V gene (reference sequence). The CDR3: CASSQIFSGSSYEQYF. CDR3 bases: TGTGCCAGCAGCCAAATTTTTAGCGGGAGCTCCTACGAGCAGTACTTC.

The chain carries TRBV4-1 and TRBJ1-6; D call uncertain. This CDR3 is built from 15 residues. The germline V gene encodes CDR1 MGHRA and CDR2 YSYEKL. Between the trimmed V and J ends, which lost 0 bases and 7 bases, there was a span of 10 bases. CDR3: CASSQEPSGNSPLHF. The CDR3 bases are TGCGCCAGCAGCCAAGAACCTTCGGGAAATTCACCCCTCCACTTT.

This chain joins TRBV6-1 and TRBJ1-1; unclear D gene. The germline CDR1 and CDR2 sequences are MNHNS and SASEGT. This CDR3 comprises 13 residues. Trimming cost V 2 bases and J 6 bases, with 10 bases left between them. This chain's CDR3 is CASSEIPRAEAFF. CDR3 DNA: TGTGCCAGCAGTGAAATCCCTCGGGCTGAAGCTTTCTTT.

CDR3 region: CASSQALATTNEKLFF. In DNA, the CDR3 is TGCGCCAGCAGCCAAGCCCTGGCAACAACTAATGAAAAACTGTTTTTT. The J gene is TRBJ1-4, the V gene TRBV4-1, with D unclear. The germline gives CDR1 MGHRA, CDR2 YSYEKL. The germline V and J ends were trimmed by 1 base and 0 bases, with 9 bases remaining between them. This CDR3 spans 16 amino acids.

In its sample, this clone was seen once. The chain recombines TRBV7-2 with TRBJ2-5; 8 nucleotides align to TRBD1. The CDR3 has 14 amino acids. The V segment lost 3 bases and the J segment 3 bases; nucleotides outside the gene matches: 3. CDR1 SGHTA and CDR2 FQGNSA come from the germline V gene. CDR3 nucleotides: TGTGCCAGCAGCTTGACAGGGGCAGAAGAGACCCAGTACTTC. This encodes CASSLTGAEETQYF.

For this clone: The same CDR3 arises from other DNA sequences in this sample as well. The J gene is TRBJ2-2, the V gene TRBV12-3 or TRBV12-4; perhaps TRBD1 as D (5 bases). The CDR3 contains 13 residues. The germline V and J ends were trimmed by 2 bases and 4 bases, with 5 bases remaining between them. In DNA, the CDR3 is TGTGCCAGCAGTTTAAGGGGCACCGGGGAGCTGTTTTTT. This translates into CASSLRGTGELFF.

This clone appeared once. The CDR3 here is CASGISGGTEAFF. The CDR3 DNA is TGTGCCAGCGGCATTTCAGGGGGCACTGAAGCTTTCTTT. The V gene is TRBV27, the J gene TRBJ1-1; TRBD1 aligns across 7 bases. Germline CDR1 is MNHEY and CDR2 is SMNVEV (reference sequence). Trimming took 8 bases from V and 4 from J; bases not matched to a gene: 7. There are 13 residues in the CDR3.

The V and J genes are TRBV19 and TRBJ1-5; perhaps TRBD1 as D (6 bases). The CDR3 extends over 14 amino acids. V gave up 6 bases and J gave up 6 bases, with 15 bases separating them. Germline loops: CDR1 LNHDA, CDR2 SQIVND (reference sequence). DNA of the CDR3: TGTGCCAGTAGCCTGGACAGCACGGGTCAGCCCCAGCATTTT. Translation: CASSLDSTGQPQHF.

The chain carries TRBV7-9 and TRBJ1-4; 7 bases line up with TRBD1. J gave up 2 bases and V 4 bases, and 4 bases lay outside the gene matches. This CDR3 spans 15 amino acids. Germline assignment: CDR1 SEHNR and CDR2 FQNEAQ (reference sequence). CDR3 in amino acids: CASSSRGTTNEKLFF. The CDR3 nucleotides read TGTGCCAGCAGCTCCAGGGGGACGACTAATGAAAAACTGTTTTTT.